These 18 T cell receptor beta chains share one sample of origin, sequenced in a study of blood T cell repertoires in COVID-19. Sequencing used immunoSEQ multiplex PCR; TCRdb keeps in-frame clones, though not all of them. Of approximately 200,000 clones listed, 85% to 90% are singletons. Material: peripheral blood. These receptors were taken from a man in his 60s who had recovered from COVID-19.

The chain combines TRBV5-1 with TRBJ1-1; D gene ambiguous. Germline CDR1 is SGHRS and CDR2 is YFSETQ. The CDR3 spans 14 residues. The V end was cut by 4 bases, the J end by 1 base, with 11 bases between. In DNA, the CDR3 is TGCGCCAGCAGCACCAGGCCCTCGAACACTGAAGCTTTCTTT. Its protein product is CASSTRPSNTEAFF.

The chain carries TRBV7-2 and TRBJ1-2, with D possibly matching TRBD1 (5 bases). Germline V gene data show CDR1 as SGHTA and CDR2 as FQGNSA. The V gene lost 4 bases and the J gene lost 1 base, with 10 bases spanning the gap. The CDR3 loop spans 14 amino acids. CDR3 nucleotide sequence: TGTGCCAGCAGCTCCGGGGGGGGTAACTATGGCTACACCTTC. This translates into CASSSGGGNYGYTF. The complete variable domain, with remaining parts taken from reference TRBV7-2 and TRBJ1-2, reads GAGVSQSPSNKVTEKGKDVELRCDPISGHTALYWYRQSLGQGLEFLIYFQGNSAPDKSGLPSDRFSAERTGGSVSTLTIQRTQQEDSAVYLCASSSGGGNYGYTFGSGTRLTVV.

CDR3 DNA: TGTGCCAGCAGTTTGACAGGGGCTATCCACGAGCAGTACTTC. Amino acids: CASSLTGAIHEQYF. J is TRBJ2-7 and V is TRBV7-8, with 8 bases matching TRBD1. The CDR3 extends over 14 amino acids. V shed 6 bases, J shed 5 bases, and the junction held 9 bases outside the gene matches. CDR1 is SGHVS, CDR2 FQNEAQ, per germline.

This rearrangement joins TRBV18 to TRBJ2-7; 7 bases map to TRBD2. V was pared by 8 bases and J by 0 bases, with 7 bases of the junction left unmatched. This CDR3 region has 14 residues. Germline V CDR1 and CDR2: KGHSH, LQKENI. The CDR3 DNA reads as TGTGCCAGCGCCCCCGGGGGGAGCTCCTACGAGCAGTACTTC. It codes for CASAPGGSSYEQYF.

This clone has more than one count but fewer than ten. The V and J genes are TRBV3-1 (or the pseudogene TRBV3-2) and TRBJ2-1; a weak D match, TRBD1 (5 bases). The V end was cut by 2 bases, the J end by 0 bases, with 5 bases between. CDR3 length equals 14 residues. Germline V gene sequence: CDR1 LGHDT, CDR2 YNNKEL (reference sequence). Written as DNA, the CDR3 is TGTGCCAGCAGCCAACAGGGCTCCTACAATGAGCAGTTCTTC. Translating gives CASSQQGSYNEQFF.

This clone was detected a few times. V and J are TRBV5-1 and TRBJ1-2; 8 positions agree with TRBD1. The V gene end was trimmed by 2 bases and the J gene end by 2 bases; junction bases not matched to a gene: 8. The CDR3 is made up of 16 amino acids. Germline CDR1 reads SGHRS; CDR2 reads YFSETQ. CDR3 nucleotide sequence: TGCGCCAGCAGCTTTATCGCTGGACAGGGAAACTATGGCTACACCTTC. Translating it yields CASSFIAGQGNYGYTF.

The chain couples TRBV7-3 to TRBJ1-2; D might be TRBD1 (5 bases). This CDR3 is 11 amino acids long. From germline, CDR1 is SGHTA and CDR2 FQGTGA. V lost 6 bases, J lost 6 bases, and 8 bases lay in between. As DNA, the CDR3 is TGTGCCAGCAGTCAGGGTAATGGCTACACCTTC. This encodes CASSQGNGYTF.

The chain has TRBV29-1 and TRBJ1-5; D gene uncertain. The V gene's germline CDR1 is SQVTM and CDR2 ANQGSEA. The CDR3 spans 13 residues. Trimming left V 2 bases short and J 6 bases short, with 11 bases between. The chain's CDR3 is CSVESGPGQPQHF. CDR3 coding DNA: TGCAGCGTTGAATCTGGGCCAGGTCAGCCCCAGCATTTT.

The chain recombines TRBV5-1 with TRBJ2-5, with TRBD2 matching over 7 bases. Germline V lookup: CDR1 SGHRS, CDR2 YFSETQ. This CDR3 is 17 amino acids long. V shed 4 bases and J 4 bases; nucleotides not matched to a gene: 16. For the CDR3, the DNA is TGCGCCAGCAGCCTCACCCCCCCAGCGGGAAGGGGAGAGACCCAGTACTTC. Translating it yields CASSLTPPAGRGETQYF. The full variable domain, with the rest looked up from reference TRBV5-1 and TRBJ2-5, is KAGVTQTPRYLIKTRGQQVTLSCSPISGHRSVSWYQQTPGQGLQFLFEYFSETQRNKGNFPGRFSGRQFSNSRSEMNVSTLELGDSALYLCASSLTPPAGRGETQYFGPGTRLLVL.

This clone has only a few counts. Its ends do not fully match the called genes, so a read error is possible. The chain employs TRBV18 and TRBJ1-1; 7 bases are shared with TRBD1. The V gene's germline CDR1 is KGHSH and CDR2 LQKENI. CDR3 size: 14 residues. The CDR3 coding sequence is TGTGCCAGCTCAACCTCTACGGAAACAGGGGACTTTGGATTT. This gives the protein CASSTSTETGDFGF.

The chain carries TRBV7-2 and TRBJ1-2; tentatively, D is TRBD1 (5 bases). CDR3 length: 15 residues. Germline V gene data show CDR1 as SGHTA and CDR2 as FQGNSA. Trimming stripped 5 bases from V and 2 bases from J, with 15 bases between. The chain's CDR3 is CASSLLGGANYGYTF. The CDR3 DNA is TGTGCCAGCAGCCTCCTCGGTGGGGCCAACTATGGCTACACCTTC.

The CDR3 loop is CASSLLQGSGANVLTF. As DNA, the CDR3 is TGTGCCAGCAGCTTATTACAGGGGTCTGGGGCCAACGTCCTGACTTTC. The chain links TRBV6-2 or TRBV6-3 to TRBJ2-6, with 7 bases that match TRBD1. Germline V lookup: CDR1 MNHEY, CDR2 SVGEGT. V was clipped by 6 bases and J by 1 base; unmatched bases: 6. This CDR3 is 16 amino acids long.

This chain joins TRBV5-4 and TRBJ1-1, with D perhaps TRBD1 (6 bases). Trimming stripped 2 bases from V and 0 bases from J, with 14 bases between. Germline CDR1 is SGHNT and CDR2 is YYREEE (reference sequence). The CDR3 extends over 16 amino acids. CDR3 sequence (DNA): TGTGCCAGCAGCTTACCGACGGGACAAATGAACACTGAAGCTTTCTTT. Encoded protein: CASSLPTGQMNTEAFF.

Comment on this clone: This same CDR3 is encoded by further DNA sequences in the sample. J is TRBJ1-1 and V is TRBV27; no clear D gene. The CDR3 has 13 residues. Germline CDR1 and CDR2: MNHEY and SMNVEV (reference sequence). V shed 2 bases and J shed 5 bases, with 9 bases lying between them. CDR3 sequence reads: CASSLRSGTEAFF. The CDR3 bases are TGTGCCAGCAGTTTAAGATCGGGAACTGAAGCTTTCTTT.

This rearrangement joins TRBV9 to TRBJ2-1, with 7 bases aligning to TRBD2. The CDR3 is 16 amino acids. Germline-derived CDR1 and CDR2 are SGDLS and YYNGEE. With 0 bases clipped from V and 9 bases from J, the junction kept 12 bases outside the gene matches. The CDR3 DNA sequence: TGTGCCAGCAGCGTAGCTTCGTCTAGCGGTGAGGGTGAGCAGTTCTTC. The encoded protein is CASSVASSSGEGEQFF.

The sample holds one count of this clone. The chain is built from TRBV12-3 or TRBV12-4 and TRBJ1-2, with D possibly TRBD1 on 6 matching bases. With 8 bases removed from V and 6 bases from J, the gap between germline ends came to 16 bases. The CDR3 has 13 amino acids. CDR3 protein: CASGGQLGDGYTF. The CDR3 region has the DNA TGTGCCAGCGGAGGACAGCTTGGAGATGGCTACACCTTC.

The chain is built from TRBV7-9 and TRBJ2-2, with 11 bases that match TRBD2. Germline V gene data show CDR1 as SEHNR and CDR2 as FQNEAQ (reference sequence). With V trimmed by 2 bases and J by 1 base, 6 bases remained unmatched. The CDR3 extends over 18 amino acids. CDR3 region: CASSLPQGLAVNTGELFF. CDR3 nucleotide sequence: TGTGCCAGCAGCTTACCGCAGGGACTAGCGGTGAACACCGGGGAGCTGTTTTTT.

The genes are TRBV13 and TRBJ2-5, with TRBD2 matching 12 bases. The CDR3 loop spans 15 amino acids. The trim removed 7 bases at V and 9 bases at J, leaving 12 bases unmatched. Germline CDR1 is PRHDT and CDR2 is FYEKMQ (reference sequence). The DNA of the CDR3 is TGTGCCAGCACCAATCGACTAGCGGGAGCCGTGGCCCAGTACTTC. Protein product: CASTNRLAGAVAQYF.